This passage covers 18 T cell receptor beta chains from one sample sequenced in a study of blood T cell repertoires in COVID-19 (TCRdb year 2020). Libraries were built with the immunoSEQ multiplex PCR assay. TCRdb's version of the immuneACCESS table is confined to in-frame rearrangements and falls short of the full clone set. An unresolved V gene accounts for under half of the shortfall where checked; the remainder is of unknown origin. The sample table records 150,000 to 170,000 clones; 76% of these occur just once. The ten largest clones represent 3% to 4.5% of the sample. Sequenced material: peripheral blood. These receptors were obtained from a woman older than 75 with acute or convalescent COVID-19.

This clone was seen once. The chain couples TRBV6-5 to TRBJ1-2; D may be TRBD1 (6 bases). V shed 7 bases and J shed 0 bases, with 9 bases lying between them. CDR3 length: 13 residues. Germline V gene sequence: CDR1 MNHEY, CDR2 SVGAGI. This CDR3 is CASTDRTNYGYTF. The DNA of the CDR3 is TGTGCCAGCACGGACAGAACTAACTATGGCTACACCTTC.

The chain has TRBV6-5 and TRBJ1-4, with 9 bases identical to TRBD1. The V and J ends lost 7 bases and 5 bases, in that order; junction bases with no gene match: 2. Germline loops: CDR1 MNHEY, CDR2 SVGAGI. CDR3 length equals 13 residues. The CDR3 DNA follows: TGTGCCAGCACCGGGACAGGGAATGAAAAACTGTTTTTT. It yields the protein CASTGTGNEKLFF.

The chain carries TRBV25-1 and TRBJ2-2, with a possible D match to TRBD1 (6 bases). CDR3 length: 15 amino acids. V lost 3 bases and J 4 bases, leaving 12 bases between the germline ends. Looked up from germline, CDR1 is MGHDK and CDR2 is SYGVNS. The CDR3: CASSDSYRVTGELFF. For the CDR3, the DNA is TGTGCCAGCAGTGATTCATACAGGGTCACCGGGGAGCTGTTTTTT.

The V gene is TRBV20-1, the J gene TRBJ1-5; TRBD1 matches 7 bases. Germline lookup yields CDR1 DFQATT and CDR2 SNEGSKA (reference sequence). The CDR3 length is 15 residues. J was trimmed by 0 bases and V by 3 bases; bases with no gene match: 5. The CDR3: CSASPGGFSNQPQHF. For the CDR3, the DNA is TGCAGTGCTAGTCCAGGGGGATTTAGCAATCAGCCCCAGCATTTT.

This sequence joins TRBV19 and TRBJ1-2; 7 bases line up with TRBD1. Germline-derived CDR1 and CDR2 are LNHDA and SQIVND (reference sequence). V shed 7 bases, J shed 4 bases, and the junction held 9 bases outside the gene matches. The CDR3 covers 14 residues. CDR3: CASTDRARVYGYTF. The DNA for the CDR3 is TGTGCCAGTACCGACAGGGCTCGGGTCTATGGCTACACCTTC.

This chain links TRBV6-2 or TRBV6-3 with TRBJ2-1, with unresolved D. Trimming took 5 bases from V and 0 from J, leaving 11 bases between them. Germline assignment: CDR1 MNHEY and CDR2 SVGEGT. This CDR3 is built from 15 residues. The CDR3 region is CASSPYSSSYNEQFF. CDR3 sequence (DNA): TGTGCCAGCAGTCCCTACAGTAGCTCCTACAATGAGCAGTTCTTC.

The V gene is TRBV2, the J gene TRBJ2-5; the match to TRBD1 covers 9 bases. V was clipped by 0 bases and J by 5 bases; unmatched bases: 4. CDR3 length: 15 amino acids. Germline-derived CDR1 and CDR2 are SNHLY and FYNNEI. The CDR3 region is CASSEADRGGETQYF. The CDR3 bases are TGTGCCAGCAGTGAAGCAGACAGGGGGGGGGAGACCCAGTACTTC.

This clone was picked up a small number of times. J is TRBJ1-4 and V is TRBV18; perhaps TRBD1 as D (6 bases). The germline V gene has CDR1 KGHSH and CDR2 LQKENI. This CDR3 contains 17 residues. V lost 4 bases and J lost 2, with 17 bases in between. CDR3 in DNA: TGTGCCAGCTCACGGTCTCAGGGGAAGGCTACTAATGAAAAACTGTTTTTT. Translated: CASSRSQGKATNEKLFF.

This clone was recorded only once. The genes are TRBV11-2 and TRBJ1-1, with TRBD1 as a possible D gene (6 bases). Trimming cost V 2 bases and J 3 bases, with 10 bases left between them. The CDR3 runs to 14 residues. CDR1 SGHAT and CDR2 FQNNGV come from the germline V gene. CDR3 nucleotide sequence: TGTGCCAGCAGCTTATTTGCAGGGGACACTGAAGCTTTCTTT. Its protein is CASSLFAGDTEAFF.

The J gene is TRBJ2-6, the V gene TRBV5-1; D gene uncertain. The CDR3 has 16 amino acids. Germline CDR1 and CDR2: SGHRS and YFSETQ. Deletions cut 1 base from V and 0 bases from J, with 8 bases between. The DNA for the CDR3 is TGCGCCAGCAGCTTGCCTCTAATCTCTGGGGCCAACGTCCTGACTTTC. Amino acid sequence: CASSLPLISGANVLTF.

The rearrangement uses TRBV19 and TRBJ2-1; TRBD2 aligns across 10 bases. Germline assignment: CDR1 LNHDA and CDR2 SQIVND (reference sequence). This CDR3 region has 15 residues. Germline trimming cut 9 bases from V and 6 bases from J; bases unmatched to any gene: 11. As DNA, the CDR3 is TGTGCCAGCCTGGCTAGCGGGAGAAAAAGCAATGAGCAGTTCTTC. This encodes CASLASGRKSNEQFF.

The chain carries TRBV10-3 and TRBJ1-4; D may be TRBD1 (6 bases). The CDR3 is made up of 13 amino acids. V was trimmed by 7 bases and J by 5 bases, leaving 11 bases between them. Per germline, CDR1 ENHRY and CDR2 SYGVKD. This CDR3 reads CAITWDINEKLFF. The CDR3, as DNA: TGTGCCATCACGTGGGACATCAATGAAAAACTGTTTTTT.

This chain connects TRBV7-3 to TRBJ2-5, with 7 bases fitting TRBD1. CDR1 and CDR2 from the germline V gene are SGHTA and FQGTGA. The CDR3 is 15 residues long. V lost 3 bases, J lost 2 bases, and 6 bases stayed unmatched. CDR3 residues: CASSFRGTEQETQYF. In DNA form, the CDR3 reads TGTGCCAGCAGCTTCCGAGGGACAGAGCAAGAGACCCAGTACTTC.

The chain recombines TRBV7-9 with TRBJ1-4; D is unresolved. V lost 7 bases and J 3 bases, leaving 18 bases between the germline ends. This CDR3 has 16 amino acids. CDR1 and CDR2 from the germline V gene are SEHNR and FQNEAQ (reference sequence). The CDR3 DNA reads as TGTGCCAGCACGGCTTCTGGCCTCGGGGCTAATGAAAAACTGTTTTTT. Protein product: CASTASGLGANEKLFF.

This clone came up once. Germline and junction disagree at one end, which may indicate a read error. The genes are TRBV15 and TRBJ1-3, with TRBD1 identical over 8 bases. Germline values: CDR1 LNHNV, CDR2 YYDKDF (reference sequence). The CDR3 spans 13 residues. CDR3 residues: CATSRDPGGALDF. The CDR3 DNA reads TGTGCCACCAGCAGAGACCCAGGGGGCGCATTAGATTTT.

The gene calls are TRBV6-1 and TRBJ2-5; 13 positions match TRBD2. The CDR3 loop spans 17 amino acids. V lost 1 base, J lost 2 bases, and 4 bases stayed unmatched. CDR1 is MNHNS, CDR2 SASEGT, per germline. The CDR3 DNA follows: TGTGCCAGCAGTGAAGGACTAGCGGGAGGAGGGCAAGAGACCCAGTACTTC. It codes for CASSEGLAGGGQETQYF.

The chain employs TRBV18 and TRBJ2-7, with D hard to call. Germline V gene sequence: CDR1 KGHSH, CDR2 LQKENI. This CDR3 has 12 amino acids. The germline V and J ends were trimmed by 6 bases and 0 bases, with 6 bases remaining between them. The CDR3 sequence is CASSLVSYEQYF. The CDR3 DNA is TGTGCCAGCTCGCTAGTCTCCTACGAGCAGTACTTC.

This sequence joins TRBV5-1 and TRBJ1-2; TRBD1 might be the D (5 bases). The CDR3 loop spans 15 amino acids. The V and J ends lost 4 bases and 4 bases respectively, with 17 bases between them. Germline assignment: CDR1 SGHRS and CDR2 YFSETQ. CDR3 DNA: TGCGCCAGCAGCCCGGACCGGGGGTCCCGCTATGGCTACACCTTC. It translates to CASSPDRGSRYGYTF.